One and the same sample provided the 16 T cell receptor beta chains below, sequenced in a study of OX40 agonist ivuxolimab in advanced cancers. The repertoire was sequenced with immunoSEQ multiplex PCR; TCRdb's copy has only in-frame clones and lacks some. The repertoire includes fewer than 65,000 clones, more than 80% of them detected once, and approximately 5% sits in the top ten. Sequenced here: CD4+ or CD8+ T cells sorted from blood, sampled in a trial of the OX40 agonist ivuxolimab. The receptors come from an adult with an advanced solid tumor such as melanoma, head and neck, liver or kidney cancer.

V is TRBV15 and J is TRBJ1-1; D is unresolved. Germline CDR1 LNHNV, CDR2 YYDKDF (reference sequence). The CDR3 length is 11 residues. V was trimmed by 10 bases and J by 0 bases, leaving 6 bases between them. The CDR3 region has the DNA TGTGCCATACGACTGAACACTGAAGCTTTCTTT. Translation: CAIRLNTEAFF.

Concerning this clone itself: The same CDR3 is also encoded by other DNA sequences in this sample. The chain employs TRBV18 and TRBJ2-6, with D uncertain. Per germline, CDR1 KGHSH and CDR2 LQKENI. The V gene lost 3 bases and the J gene lost 2 bases, with 8 bases spanning the gap. The CDR3 is 15 amino acids. The CDR3 loop is CASSPPGPGANVLTF. CDR3 coding DNA: TGTGCCAGCTCACCCCCCGGCCCTGGGGCCAACGTCCTGACTTTC.

The chain carries TRBV18 and TRBJ2-7; a possible D gene is TRBD1 (6 bases). From germline, CDR1 is KGHSH and CDR2 LQKENI. The V end was cut by 2 bases, the J end by 4 bases, with 15 bases between. This CDR3 has 15 residues. The CDR3 protein is CASSPKQGPGYEQYF. For the CDR3, the DNA is TGTGCCAGCTCACCAAAACAGGGTCCTGGATACGAGCAGTACTTC.

The CDR3 loop is CASSLGAGIQETQYF. DNA of the CDR3: TGTGCCAGCAGCTTAGGGGCTGGGATCCAAGAGACCCAGTACTTC. This sequence joins TRBV11-3 and TRBJ2-5; D unclear. CDR1 and CDR2 (germline): SGHNT, YENEEA. The CDR3 is 15 residues long. The V gene lost 1 base and the J gene lost 1 base, with 10 bases spanning the gap.

J is TRBJ2-7 and V is TRBV5-1; D is unresolved. Trimming left V 5 bases short and J 6 bases short, with 9 bases between. The CDR3 is 11 residues long. CDR1 is SGHRS and CDR2 is YFSETQ in the germline V gene. This CDR3 reads CASRRSAEQYF. For the CDR3, the DNA is TGCGCCAGCAGACGGTCGGCCGAGCAGTACTTC.

A single count supports this clone. The gene calls are TRBV7-6 and TRBJ2-3; 9 bases are a match to TRBD1. Trimming took 5 bases from V and 2 from J; bases not matched to a gene: 5. This CDR3 contains 15 residues. Germline CDR1 and CDR2: SGHVS and FNYEAQ. The CDR3 DNA sequence: TGTGCCAGCAGCCGACAGGGGGATATCACAGATACGCAGTATTTT. Protein: CASSRQGDITDTQYF.

The chain recombines TRBV27 with TRBJ2-3, with 8 bases lining up with TRBD2. The junction had 9 bases not matched to a gene; V was cut back by 8 bases and J by 5 bases. The CDR3 has 14 residues. From germline, CDR1 is MNHEY and CDR2 SMNVEV (reference sequence). CDR3 sequence: CASADRGGKDTQYF. CDR3 DNA: TGTGCCAGCGCCGACCGGGGGGGGAAAGATACGCAGTATTTT.

The gene calls are TRBV6-1 and TRBJ2-4; tentatively, D is TRBD1 (6 bases). The germline CDR1 and CDR2 sequences are MNHNS and SASEGT. The CDR3 has 14 amino acids. Trimming stripped 4 bases from V and 4 bases from J, with 11 bases between. CDR3 residues: CASSGGGQKNIQYF. CDR3 bases: TGTGCCAGCAGTGGAGGCGGACAGAAAAACATTCAGTACTTC.

This chain uses TRBV5-1 with TRBJ2-7; TRBD2 might be the D (5 bases). The germline CDR1 and CDR2 sequences are SGHRS and YFSETQ. This CDR3 comprises 21 residues. V lost 2 bases, J lost 0 bases, and 30 bases lay in between. This chain's CDR3 is CASSFSTLIDDGRDRSYEQYF. CDR3 in DNA: TGCGCCAGCAGCTTCTCAACACTAATCGACGACGGCCGGGATCGCTCCTACGAGCAGTACTTC.

The V gene is TRBV27, the J gene TRBJ2-7; TRBD1 might be the D (7 bases). Germline CDR1 reads MNHEY; CDR2 reads SMNVEV (reference sequence). Trimming took off 2 bases at V and 6 bases at J, with 14 bases between the two ends. The CDR3 has 14 residues. The CDR3 nucleotides are TGTGCCAGCAGTTTACGGGATCAGGGGGGCGAGCAGTACTTC. It is translated as CASSLRDQGGEQYF.

The chain links TRBV7-3 to TRBJ2-1, with 7 bases identical to TRBD2. Germline trimming cut 0 bases from V and 4 bases from J; bases unmatched to any gene: 6. The CDR3 length is 16 residues. Looked up from germline, CDR1 is SGHTA and CDR2 is FQGTGA. The CDR3 nucleotides read TGTGCCAGCAGCTTAACTGGCGGGAGTAGGTACAATGAGCAGTTCTTC. Translated, it gives CASSLTGGSRYNEQFF.

This clone was picked up one time. The gene calls are TRBV20-1 and TRBJ2-1, with a tentative D call TRBD1 (6 bases). Looked up from germline, CDR1 is DFQATT and CDR2 is SNEGSKA (reference sequence). With 6 bases removed from V and 12 bases from J, the gap between germline ends came to 12 bases. This CDR3 has 10 amino acids. This chain's CDR3 is CSAKRGGQFF. As DNA, the CDR3 is TGCAGTGCGAAAAGAGGGGGGCAGTTCTTC.

This chain links TRBV7-2 with TRBJ1-1; 8 nucleotides match TRBD1. The ends lost 1 base at V and 5 bases at J; junction bases unmatched: 0. The germline CDR1 and CDR2 sequences are SGHTA and FQGNSA. The CDR3 sequence is 13 residues long. The CDR3 nucleotides are TGTGCCAGCAGCTTAGGGACAGGGACTGAAGCTTTCTTT. This translates into CASSLGTGTEAFF.

This clone has a handful of counts. The gene calls are TRBV30 and TRBJ1-1; 8 nucleotides align to TRBD1. The CDR3 sequence is 14 residues long. CDR1 is GTSNPN and CDR2 is SVGIG in the germline V gene (reference sequence). V was clipped by 2 bases and J by 2 bases; unmatched bases: 4. CDR3 sequence (DNA): TGTGCCTGGAGTATCCAGGGGGCTAACACTGAAGCTTTCTTT. This encodes CAWSIQGANTEAFF. Using reference TRBV30 and TRBJ1-1 for the parts outside the CDR3, the full variable domain is SQTIHQWPATLVQPVGSPLSLECTVEGTSNPNLYWYRQAAGRGLQLLFYSVGIGQISSEVPQNLSASRPQDRQFILSSKKLLLSDSGFYLCAWSIQGANTEAFFGQGTRLTVV.

The chain joins TRBV7-8 to TRBJ1-5, with D perhaps TRBD1 (5 bases). V lost 7 bases and J 7 bases, leaving 17 bases between the germline ends. This CDR3 is built from 14 residues. Germline values: CDR1 SGHVS, CDR2 FQNEAQ. CDR3 residues: CASNLGTEGQPQHF. Here the CDR3 DNA reads TGTGCCAGCAATCTGGGGACGGAGGGACAGCCCCAGCATTTT.

This clone was found once. The rearrangement joins TRBV5-1 to TRBJ2-1; 8 bases fit TRBD1. The CDR3 is 16 amino acids. The germline V gene encodes CDR1 SGHRS and CDR2 YFSETQ. Trimming took 4 bases from V and 3 from J; bases not matched to a gene: 9. CDR3 protein: CASSQTGTGVYNEQFF. CDR3 nucleotide sequence: TGCGCCAGCAGCCAGACCGGGACAGGAGTCTACAATGAGCAGTTCTTC.